The clone carrying this T cell receptor beta chain was seen a single time. Its antigen remains unknown. cDNA synthesis used the whole RNA isolate, giving expressed TCRB sequences. Measured with immunoSEQ multiplex PCR; TCRdb has only the in-frame clones, and not every one. The profile shows fewer than 350,000 clones, about 18% of them singletons. Sorted CD4+ subsets: naive, central memory, regulatory, stem cell-like memory (CD45RO/CCR7/CD25/CD127/CD95/CD27 panel). The data originate from a study of beta chain features in type 1 diabetes. Study context: What patients shared with healthy donors was a similar profile of age, gender and cell yields.

Regarding the study as a whole: Among patients with Type 1 diabetes, TCRB CDR3s were moderately but significantly shorter in every one of the four CD4+ subsets.

Trimming left V 2 bases short and J 7 bases short, with 12 bases between. Germline V gives CDR1 MGHDK, CDR2 SYGVNS. This CDR3 comprises 13 residues. The receptor was derived from a woman under 30 in good health. The V and J genes are TRBV25-1 and TRBJ2-7, with D tentatively TRBD2 (7 bases). Sequencing used naive CD4+ T cells from blood. The CDR3 protein is CASSEAGAWEQYF. The CDR3 DNA reads TGTGCCAGCAGTGAAGCGGGGGCGTGGGAGCAGTACTTC.